These 18 T cell receptor beta chains came from one sample sequenced in a study of T cell responses to AZD1222 COVID-19 vaccine. The assay was immunoSEQ multiplex PCR, and TCRdb's table has in-frame clones only and misses some. The sample lists approximately 150,000 clones, just under 95% occurring once. The sequences come from peripheral blood, collected after recovery from COVID-19. All receptors come from an adult who had recovered from COVID-19.

This chain joins TRBV10-3 and TRBJ2-2; 12 positions match TRBD1. The CDR3 totals 14 residues. Germline CDR1 reads ENHRY; CDR2 reads SYGVKD. V gave up 8 bases and J gave up 6 bases; unmatched junction bases: 4. CDR3 nucleotide sequence: TGTGCCATCCGATGGGACAGGGGGCCCGGGGAGCTGTTTTTT. As protein: CAIRWDRGPGELFF.

This chain joins TRBV1 and TRBJ1-5. TRBV1 is assigned pseudogene status. This CDR3 has 15 residues. This CDR3 reads CTSSQAPISNQPQHF. Here the CDR3 DNA reads TGCACCAGCAGCCAAGCCCCTATTAGCAATCAGCCCCAGCATTTT.

This chain joins TRBV28 and TRBJ1-5, with a tentative D call TRBD1 (6 bases). The V gene lost 6 bases and the J gene lost 4 bases, with 7 bases spanning the gap. The CDR3 is made up of 12 amino acids. Germline V lookup: CDR1 MDHEN, CDR2 SYDVKM. DNA of the CDR3: TGTGCCAGCAGGCAGGGGAATCAGCCCCAGCATTTT. Translation: CASRQGNQPQHF.

The chain links TRBV13 to TRBJ2-1; D not resolved. The CDR3 sequence is 15 residues long. The V end lost 5 bases, the J end lost 8 bases, and 19 bases lay between the germline ends. The germline gives CDR1 PRHDT, CDR2 FYEKMQ (reference sequence). The CDR3 here is CASSPSSDPGHEQFF. The DNA of the CDR3 is TGTGCCAGCAGCCCCTCTAGTGACCCAGGACATGAGCAGTTCTTC.

The sample holds one count of this clone. V is TRBV6-5 and J is TRBJ1-5, with D unclear. Looked up from germline, CDR1 is MNHEY and CDR2 is SVGAGI. The CDR3 has 15 residues. V lost 2 bases and J lost 2, with 10 bases in between. The CDR3 sequence: CASSYRPGGNQPQHF. The CDR3 coding sequence is TGTGCCAGCAGTTACCGGCCCGGCGGCAATCAGCCCCAGCATTTT.

This clone has a handful of counts. The chain recombines TRBV11-2 with TRBJ1-4; no definite D call. The V gene's germline CDR1 is SGHAT and CDR2 FQNNGV. CDR3 size: 16 residues. V gave up 3 bases and J gave up 5 bases, with 16 bases separating them. This CDR3 is CASSLTASSLNEKLFF. The CDR3, as DNA: TGTGCCAGCAGCTTGACGGCCTCCTCATTAAATGAAAAACTGTTTTTT.

The chain is built from TRBV28 and TRBJ1-2; D is ambiguous. There are 14 residues in the CDR3. In germline, CDR1 is MDHEN, CDR2 SYDVKM. Trimming stripped 3 bases from V and 2 bases from J, with 10 bases between. The CDR3 region has the DNA TGTGCCAGCAGTTTCGTGTTGGCGAACTATGGCTACACCTTC. This codes for CASSFVLANYGYTF.

The V gene is TRBV9, the J gene TRBJ2-5, with D unclear. This CDR3 has 15 amino acids. CDR1 SGDLS and CDR2 YYNGEE come from the germline V gene. V shed 2 bases and J shed 5 bases, with 16 bases lying between them. The CDR3 reads CASSVGQAPRETQYF. Written as DNA, the CDR3 is TGTGCCAGCAGCGTTGGTCAGGCCCCAAGGGAGACCCAGTACTTC. The whole variable domain, remainder taken from reference TRBV9 and TRBJ2-5, is DSGVTQTPKHLITATGQRVTLRCSPRSGDLSVYWYQQSLDQGLQFLIQYYNGEERAKGNILERFSAQQFPDLHSELNLSSLELGDSALYFCASSVGQAPRETQYFGPGTRLLVL.

This sequence joins TRBV18 and TRBJ2-1; TRBD2 is a possible D gene (6 bases). Trimming left V 4 bases short and J 8 bases short, with 9 bases between. Looked up from germline, CDR1 is KGHSH and CDR2 is LQKENI. This CDR3 is built from 12 residues. CDR3 DNA: TGTGCCAGCTCACAGTGGGGGGATGAGCAGTTCTTC. The encoded protein is CASSQWGDEQFF.

The table lists this clone with a count of one. The chain employs TRBV20-1 and TRBJ1-5; D not certain. This CDR3 has 10 amino acids. Trimming cost V 6 bases and J 11 bases, with 11 bases left between them. CDR1 DFQATT and CDR2 SNEGSKA come from the germline V gene (reference sequence). CDR3 in amino acids: CSAQLGSQHF. The CDR3 coding sequence is TGCAGTGCCCAGTTGGGGTCCCAGCATTTT.

The chain uses TRBV2 and TRBJ1-2, with D uncertain. Germline V CDR1 and CDR2: SNHLY, FYNNEI. Deletions cut 8 bases from V and 4 bases from J, with 8 bases between. The CDR3 spans 11 residues. The CDR3 sequence: CASGEFYGYTF. The CDR3 DNA is TGTGCCAGCGGGGAATTCTATGGCTACACCTTC.

The chain uses TRBV29-1 and TRBJ1-1, with D uncertain. CDR3 length equals 13 residues. Trimming took 4 bases from V and 4 from J, leaving 13 bases between them. Germline CDR1 SQVTM, CDR2 ANQGSEA. In DNA form, the CDR3 reads TGCAGCGTTGGAGTGGGCTATTCCACTGAAGCTTTCTTT. It translates to CSVGVGYSTEAFF.

This chain joins TRBV6-5 and TRBJ1-5; D unclear. This CDR3 contains 13 residues. CDR1 and CDR2 (germline): MNHEY, SVGAGI. The V gene lost 2 bases and the J gene lost 5 bases, with 7 bases spanning the gap. CDR3 sequence reads: CASSYKVDQPQHF. In DNA form, the CDR3 reads TGTGCCAGCAGTTACAAGGTCGATCAGCCCCAGCATTTT.

The chain links TRBV28 to TRBJ1-5; D unclear. The V end lost 8 bases, the J end lost 2 bases, and 10 bases lay between the germline ends. From germline, CDR1 is MDHEN and CDR2 SYDVKM. The CDR3 spans 13 residues. CDR3 nucleotide sequence: TGTGCCAGCTCCCTACAGCGCAATCAGCCCCAGCATTTT. Protein sequence: CASSLQRNQPQHF.

The chain carries TRBV6-1 and TRBJ2-2, with TRBD2 matching 8 bases. CDR1 and CDR2 from the germline V gene are MNHNS and SASEGT. The CDR3 totals 14 residues. V dropped 5 bases and J dropped 6; count of bases not matched to a gene: 5. In nucleotides, the CDR3 is TGTGCCAGCAGTTTGACAGCGGGGGCCGGGGAGCTGTTTTTT. Its protein product is CASSLTAGAGELFF.

J is TRBJ2-7 and V is TRBV28, with unresolved D. In germline, CDR1 is MDHEN, CDR2 SYDVKM. V lost 7 bases and J 0 bases, leaving 13 bases between the germline ends. The CDR3 extends over 14 amino acids. The CDR3 nucleotides read TGTGCCAGCACTCTTACCTCACACTCCTACGAGCAGTACTTC. Encoded protein: CASTLTSHSYEQYF.

V is TRBV7-9 and J is TRBJ2-7; D is undetermined. V lost 2 bases and J lost 1, with 12 bases in between. The CDR3 covers 15 residues. From germline, CDR1 is SEHNR and CDR2 FQNEAQ (reference sequence). CDR3 protein: CASSLSPSPSYEQYF. For the CDR3, the DNA is TGTGCCAGCAGCTTATCTCCCAGCCCTTCCTACGAGCAGTACTTC.

V and J are TRBV18 and TRBJ2-7, with D perhaps TRBD1 (5 bases). The CDR3 spans 12 residues. CDR1 is KGHSH and CDR2 is LQKENI in the germline V gene. Trimming took 3 bases from V and 5 from J, leaving 8 bases between them. As DNA, the CDR3 is TGTGCCAGCTCACCGTGGGGCGACGAGCAGTACTTC. Its translation is CASSPWGDEQYF.